The 17 T cell receptor beta chains in this list originate from one sample, sequenced in a study of cytomegalovirus exposure and HLA in healthy donors. Primers: 60 Vbeta forward and 13 Jbeta reverse. Sequencing used immunoSEQ multiplex PCR; TCRdb keeps in-frame clones, though not all of them. The table shows around 120,000 clones, with 65% to 90% occurring only once. The sample was PBMCs. These receptors were obtained from a man in his forties or fifties in good health and CMV-seronegative.

The rearrangement joins TRBV2 to TRBJ2-3; D is perhaps TRBD1 (5 bases). There are 16 residues in the CDR3. The V gene's germline CDR1 is SNHLY and CDR2 FYNNEI. Trimming removed 4 bases from V and 3 bases from J, with 17 bases in between. CDR3 loop: CASSVGLLGQTDTQYF. CDR3 coding DNA: TGTGCCAGCAGTGTCGGGCTCTTGGGGCAGACAGATACGCAGTATTTT.

J is TRBJ2-5 and V is TRBV9; weak D call: TRBD1 (5 bases). V was pared by 3 bases and J by 2 bases, with 11 bases between. Per the germline V gene, CDR1 is SGDLS and CDR2 is YYNGEE. The CDR3 length is 14 residues. CDR3 in amino acids: CASSAQVGQETQYF. Written as DNA, the CDR3 is TGTGCCAGCAGCGCACAGGTCGGGCAAGAGACCCAGTACTTC.

J is TRBJ2-3 and V is TRBV5-1; D call uncertain. The CDR3 is made up of 12 amino acids. V dropped 4 bases and J dropped 5 bases, with 8 bases sitting between them. CDR1 is SGHRS and CDR2 is YFSETQ in the germline V gene. The CDR3 reads CASSQQVDTQYF. CDR3 sequence (DNA): TGCGCCAGCAGCCAACAAGTAGATACGCAGTATTTT.

The rearrangement links TRBV5-8 to TRBJ2-5; 9 nucleotides match TRBD1. V trimming: 3 bases; J trimming: 2 bases; junction bases outside the gene matches: 5. Per germline, CDR1 SGHTS and CDR2 YDEGEE. This CDR3 contains 15 residues. DNA of the CDR3: TGTGCCAGCAGCTCCTTACAGGGGGCTCAAGAGACCCAGTACTTC. It encodes CASSSLQGAQETQYF.

The chain carries TRBV7-9 and TRBJ1-2; D is undetermined. Germline V CDR1 and CDR2: SEHNR, FQNEAQ (reference sequence). CDR3 length equals 14 residues. Trimming left V 4 bases short and J 1 base short, with 10 bases between. CDR3 coding DNA: TGTGCCAGCAGCTCCTCCGGGGTTAACTATGGCTACACCTTC. The encoded protein is CASSSSGVNYGYTF.

The chain carries TRBV9 and TRBJ1-6, with 7 nucleotides matching TRBD1. CDR1 is SGDLS, CDR2 YYNGEE, per germline. J gave up 10 bases and V 2 bases, and 12 bases lay outside the gene matches. The CDR3 is 16 residues long. The CDR3 DNA reads TGTGCCAGCAGCGTTGAACCCAGGGGGAATGGATCACCCCTCCACTTT. Amino acid sequence: CASSVEPRGNGSPLHF. The entire variable domain, with the rest obtained from reference TRBV9 and TRBJ1-6, is as follows: DSGVTQTPKHLITATGQRVTLRCSPRSGDLSVYWYQQSLDQGLQFLIQYYNGEERAKGNILERFSAQQFPDLHSELNLSSLELGDSALYFCASSVEPRGNGSPLHFGNGTRLTVT.

The chain has TRBV6-4 and TRBJ2-1, with 9 bases aligning to TRBD2. V was pared by 7 bases and J by 2 bases, with 6 bases of the junction left unmatched. CDR3 length equals 15 residues. The germline CDR1 and CDR2 sequences are MRHNA and SNTAGT. The CDR3 DNA sequence: TGTGCCAGCACCGATAGCGGGGGCCCCTACAATGAGCAGTTCTTC. Encoded protein: CASTDSGGPYNEQFF.

This clone was counted only a few times. The chain recombines TRBV5-4 with TRBJ1-2, with D hard to call. In germline, CDR1 is SGHNT, CDR2 YYREEE (reference sequence). The V end was cut by 5 bases, the J end by 0 bases, with 17 bases between. This CDR3 has 16 amino acids. The CDR3 DNA reads TGTGCCAGCAGTTTCCCGGGAAGTAGCGCTAACTATGGCTACACCTTC. Residues: CASSFPGSSANYGYTF.

Comments on this clone: Other DNA sequences in this sample translate to the same CDR3. The CDR3 DNA follows: TGTGCCAGCAGTTTATCCGGGGGGTACGAGCAGTACTTC. It specifies CASSLSGGYEQYF. The gene calls are TRBV27 and TRBJ2-7, with 7 bases matching TRBD2. The trim removed 0 bases at V and 4 bases at J, leaving 0 bases unmatched. In germline, CDR1 is MNHEY, CDR2 SMNVEV (reference sequence). The CDR3 has 13 residues.

The chain recombines TRBV5-4 with TRBJ1-1, with D hard to call. CDR1 is SGHNT and CDR2 is YYREEE in the germline V gene (reference sequence). This CDR3 contains 13 residues. Trimming pared 0 bases from V and 5 bases from J, leaving 8 bases between. Here the CDR3 reads CASSLDSETEAFF. The CDR3 nucleotides are TGTGCCAGCAGCTTGGACTCGGAGACTGAAGCTTTCTTT.

This clone has more than one count but fewer than ten. J is TRBJ1-1 and V is TRBV10-1; D is unclear. The ends were cut back, 2 bases at V and 2 bases at J, with 15 bases in the middle. The CDR3 covers 16 residues. Germline values: CDR1 WNHNN, CDR2 SYGVQD (reference sequence). CDR3 in DNA: TGCGCCAGCAGTGAGGACACAACACCTCCAAACACTGAAGCTTTCTTT. This gives the protein CASSEDTTPPNTEAFF.

This sequence joins TRBV5-1 and TRBJ2-7, with 12 bases fitting TRBD2. Germline loops: CDR1 SGHRS, CDR2 YFSETQ. The CDR3 has 14 amino acids. V trimming: 3 bases; J trimming: 3 bases; junction bases outside the gene matches: 1. The CDR3 DNA reads as TGCGCCAGCAGCTGGACTAGCGGGGACTACGAGCAGTACTTC. It specifies CASSWTSGDYEQYF. Based on the CDR3 plus reference TRBV5-1 and TRBJ2-7, the full variable domain is KAGVTQTPRYLIKTRGQQVTLSCSPISGHRSVSWYQQTPGQGLQFLFEYFSETQRNKGNFPGRFSGRQFSNSRSEMNVSTLELGDSALYLCASSWTSGDYEQYFGPGTRLTVT.

The table lists this clone with a few counts. This sequence joins TRBV30 and TRBJ1-3; TRBD1 is a possible D gene (5 bases). The V and J ends lost 3 bases and 0 bases respectively, with 6 bases between them. This CDR3 is 13 amino acids long. Germline V CDR1 and CDR2: GTSNPN, SVGIG (reference sequence). CDR3 sequence: CAWSQGSGNTIYF. In DNA form, the CDR3 reads TGTGCCTGGAGCCAGGGCTCTGGAAACACCATATATTTT.

This clone was recorded only once. The CDR3 coding sequence is TGCGCCAGCAGCCAAGGGGGAGTCCGGGGATATGGCTACACCTTC. Its protein is CASSQGGVRGYGYTF. The chain couples TRBV4-1 to TRBJ1-2; no definite D call. Between the trimmed V and J ends, which lost 1 base and 5 bases, there was a span of 14 bases. The CDR3 has 15 amino acids. Germline V gene lookup returns CDR1 MGHRA and CDR2 YSYEKL.

This sequence joins TRBV5-1 and TRBJ1-2; TRBD1 might be the D (5 bases). V was trimmed by 0 bases and J by 8 bases, leaving 11 bases between them. The CDR3 loop spans 13 amino acids. Germline V gene lookup returns CDR1 SGHRS and CDR2 YFSETQ. The CDR3 DNA follows: TGCGCCAGCAGCTTGGCGGGGGTCGAGGGCTACACCTTC. Its translation is CASSLAGVEGYTF.

This clone has only one observation. V is TRBV7-3 and J is TRBJ1-2, with D perhaps matching TRBD1 (5 bases). CDR3 size: 13 residues. Germline lookup yields CDR1 SGHTA and CDR2 FQGTGA. Trimming took 5 bases from V and 4 from J, leaving 11 bases between them. The CDR3 sequence: CASSLGGSYGYTF. The CDR3 coding sequence is TGTGCCAGCAGCCTCGGGGGGAGCTATGGCTACACCTTC. Complete variable domain (other parts from reference TRBV7-3 and TRBJ1-2): GAGVSQTPSNKVTEKGKYVELRCDPISGHTALYWYRQSLGQGPEFLIYFQGTGAADDSGLPNDRFFAVRPEGSVSTLKIQRTERGDSAVYLCASSLGGSYGYTFGSGTRLTVV.

V is TRBV6-1 and J is TRBJ2-7; 10 bases agree with TRBD1. V dropped 7 bases and J dropped 5; count of bases not matched to a gene: 5. The CDR3 consists of 13 residues. From germline, CDR1 is MNHNS and CDR2 SASEGT. CDR3 sequence: CASMGQGKNEQYF. Here the CDR3 DNA reads TGTGCCAGCATGGGACAGGGGAAAAACGAGCAGTACTTC.